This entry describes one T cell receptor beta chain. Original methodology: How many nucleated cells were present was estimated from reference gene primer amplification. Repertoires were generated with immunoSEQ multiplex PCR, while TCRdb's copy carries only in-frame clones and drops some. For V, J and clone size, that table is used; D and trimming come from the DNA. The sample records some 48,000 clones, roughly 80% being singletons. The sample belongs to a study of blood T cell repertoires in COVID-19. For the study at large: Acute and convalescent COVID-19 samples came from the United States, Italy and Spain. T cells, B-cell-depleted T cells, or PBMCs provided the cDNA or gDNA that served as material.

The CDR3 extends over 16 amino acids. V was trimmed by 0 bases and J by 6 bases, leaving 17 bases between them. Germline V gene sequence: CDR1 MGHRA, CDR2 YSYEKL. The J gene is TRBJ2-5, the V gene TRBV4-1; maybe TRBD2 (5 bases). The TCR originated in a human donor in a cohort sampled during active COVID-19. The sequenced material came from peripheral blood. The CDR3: CASSQDPGGPIKTQYF. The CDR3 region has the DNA TGCGCCAGCAGCCAAGACCCAGGAGGACCCATTAAGACCCAGTACTTC.